A selection of T cell receptor beta chains follows, all from one sample in a study of vaccination and CD4 T cells after COVID-19. What these receptors recognize is not known. One entry per CDR3 protein, called by TCRdb with MiXCR from the PCR reads. Of approximately 2,000 distinct CDR3 sequences in the sample, about 30% were seen once. Specimen: CD4+ T cells from blood, cultured in vitro, collected after SARS-CoV-2 vaccination. The receptors shown here come from a human donor who had recovered from COVID-19. Both conserved end residues are part of each CDR3. Fields, in order: clone size, D gene, J gene, V gene, CDR3 length, CDR3 protein, CDR3 DNA. D genes are given only for firm matches. Size tells how often a clone was seen (once, few, many) or the class of an expanded clone, and some rows leave it out.

>once|-|TRBJ1-2|TRBV5-1|16
CASSLQSFPGAHGYTF
TGCGCCAGCAGCTTGCAATCGTTTCCGGGGGCTCATGGCTACACCTTC
>once|-|TRBJ1-5|TRBV7-2|15
CASSLELSQNQPQHF
TGTGCCAGCAGCTTAGAACTATCACAGAATCAGCCCCAGCATTTT
>few|TRBD2|TRBJ2-1|TRBV27|14
CASSLVTSVNEQFF
TGTGCCAGCAGTTTAGTGACTAGCGTCAATGAGCAGTTCTTC
>medium-sized|TRBD2|TRBJ2-5|TRBV7-9|18
CASSPPGLAGGTQETQYF
TGTGCCAGCAGCCCCCCGGGACTAGCGGGGGGGACACAAGAGACCCAGTACTTC
>-|-|TRBJ1-2|TRBV6-2/TRBV6-3|14
CASSYSASRNGYTF
TGTGCCAGCAGTTACTCGGCCAGTCGGAATGGCTACACCTTC
>few|-|TRBJ1-1|TRBV6-5|16
CASSYSFRGGGTEAFF
TGTGCCAGCAGTTACTCGTTCAGGGGTGGAGGCACTGAAGCTTTCTTT
>-|-|TRBJ1-6|TRBV5-4|14
CASSLEQGGTPLHF
TGTGCCAGCAGCTTGGAACAGGGTGGGACACCCCTCCACTTT
>-|TRBD1|TRBJ1-6|TRBV6-4|16
CASSLSSGQRNSPLHF
TGTGCCAGCAGCCTCTCCTCGGGACAGCGGAATTCACCCCTCCACTTT
>medium-sized|-|TRBJ1-1|TRBV20-1|14
CRAPAANMNTEAFF
TGCAGGGCCCCGGCGGCCAACATGAACACTGAAGCTTTCTTT
>-|-|TRBJ1-2|TRBV7-3|16
CASSPNGGGLGQGYTF
TGTGCCAGCAGCCCCAACGGGGGGGGTCTAGGGCAAGGCTACACCTTC
>medium-sized|TRBD2|TRBJ2-7|TRBV20-1|14
CSARRSTSGYEQYF
TGCAGTGCTAGGAGATCGACTAGCGGGTACGAGCAGTACTTC
>few|-|TRBJ1-5|TRBV6-5|13
CASSYSDNQPQHF
TGTGCCAGCAGTTACTCTGACAATCAGCCCCAGCATTTT
>few|-|TRBJ1-5|TRBV19|14
CASSTDGGNQPQHF
TGTGCCAGTAGTACGGACGGAGGGAATCAGCCCCAGCATTTT